This T cell receptor (beta chain) was recovered during a study of cytomegalovirus exposure and HLA in healthy donors. This CDR3 has 12 residues. At least ten counts were recorded for this clone. PCR employed 60 Vbeta and 13 Jbeta primers. This table comes from immunoSEQ multiplex PCR, and its TCRdb copy is limited to in-frame clones, with some not included. The data show about 110,000 clones, roughly 80% seen once. This chain links TRBV21-1 with TRBJ2-4; TRBD1 is taken as the D call from the table, unchecked against the DNA. TRBV21-1 counts as a pseudogene. The sequence derives from a man younger than 45 in good health and CMV-seropositive. Sample: PBMCs. This CDR3 is CASSKGHRDQYF. DNA for the CDR3: TGTGCCAGCAGCAAAGGACACAGGGATCAGTACTTC.